Listed here are 7 T cell receptor beta chains from one sample, sequenced in a study of blood T cell repertoires in COVID-19. Sequencing used immunoSEQ multiplex PCR; TCRdb keeps in-frame clones, though not all of them. The sample lists about 160,000 clones; over 80% were seen once. The sample comprised peripheral blood. The receptors come from a man in his 70s who had recovered from COVID-19.

The CDR3 nucleotides read TGCAGCGTTGAGAAGAGGCCGGACACTGAAGCTTTCTTT. This sequence encodes CSVEKRPDTEAFF. This chain uses TRBV29-1 with TRBJ1-1, with D uncertain. The CDR3 totals 13 residues. The ends were cut back, 3 bases at V and 3 bases at J, with 11 bases in the middle. Germline CDR1 reads SQVTM; CDR2 reads ANQGSEA. Drawing the rest from reference TRBV29-1 and TRBJ1-1, the complete variable domain is SAVISQKPSRDICQRGTSLTIQCQVDSQVTMMFWYRQQPGQSLTLIATANQGSEATYESGFVIDKFPISRPNLTFSTLTVSNMSPEDSSIYLCSVEKRPDTEAFFGQGTRLTVV.

Worth noting for this clone: Because the CDR3's place on the DNA is in doubt, the DNA is left out and the CDR3 is given as listed by TCRdb. V gene TRBV28 combines with J gene TRBJ2-5; no check of the table's D call, TRBD2, against the DNA was made. Germline values: CDR1 MDHEN, CDR2 SYDVKM. The CDR3 totals 16 residues, both ends included. The CDR3 protein is CASSFLAGGYQETQYF.

This clone was seen a few times. The chain couples TRBV28 to TRBJ2-7; a possible D gene is TRBD2 (5 bases). Trimming pared 6 bases from V and 1 base from J, leaving 16 bases between. The CDR3 contains 15 residues. CDR1 is MDHEN and CDR2 is SYDVKM in the germline V gene. The CDR3 nucleotides read TGTGCCAGCAGCCAACTGCTAGAGGGATCCTACGAGCAGTACTTC. It codes for CASSQLLEGSYEQYF.

The chain carries TRBV6-5 and TRBJ1-3; TRBD1 matches at 9 bases. This CDR3 comprises 16 residues. Germline V gives CDR1 MNHEY, CDR2 SVGAGI. J lost 2 bases, V lost 0 bases, and 2 bases had no gene match. CDR3 nucleotide sequence: TGTGCCAGCAGTTACTCGGGACAGGGAACTGGAAACACCATATATTTT. This sequence encodes CASSYSGQGTGNTIYF.

This clone occurred once. Other DNA sequences in this specimen translate into the identical CDR3. The rearrangement uses TRBV6-5 and TRBJ2-1, with 10 bases that match TRBD2. Germline lookup yields CDR1 MNHEY and CDR2 SVGAGI. The CDR3 runs to 16 residues. The ends lost 0 bases at V and 4 bases at J; junction bases unmatched: 3. CDR3 sequence reads: CASSYSRTSGYNEQFF. CDR3 nucleotides: TGTGCCAGCAGTTACTCCCGGACTAGCGGATACAATGAGCAGTTCTTC.

The rearrangement links TRBV7-6 to TRBJ2-7; 8 positions match TRBD1. The trim removed 2 bases at V and 3 bases at J, leaving 9 bases unmatched. CDR1 is SGHVS and CDR2 is FNYEAQ in the germline V gene. This CDR3 comprises 16 residues. This CDR3 reads CASSLYSGTGSYEQYF. The CDR3 DNA reads TGTGCCAGCAGCTTATACTCCGGGACAGGAAGCTACGAGCAGTACTTC.

The rearrangement uses TRBV5-6 and TRBJ2-2; 7 bases agree with TRBD2. The CDR3 runs 17 residues. The germline CDR1 and CDR2 sequences are SGHDT and YYEEEE. With 1 base clipped from V and 4 bases from J, the junction kept 10 bases outside the gene matches. In DNA form, the CDR3 reads TGTGCCAGCAGCTTGAGGTGGGGAGGGACCACCACCGGGGAGCTGTTTTTT. Translation gives CASSLRWGGTTTGELFF.